This is a list of T cell receptor beta chains from one sample in a study of T cells in Graves' hyperthyroidism and ophthalmopathy. MiXCR, applied by TCRdb to the multiplex PCR reads, yields one record per CDR3 protein. The sample comprises some 300,000 distinct CDR3 sequences, less than 20% of which are singletons, and under 40% rests with the top ten. Sequenced sample: blood. All receptors come from a man aged 45-60 years with Graves' ophthalmopathy. CDR3s include the opening cysteine and the closing phenylalanine or tryptophan. The order of the fields is J gene, V gene, D gene, clone size, CDR3 DNA, CDR3 protein. The D gene is left open where the match is weak. Only part of the rows carry a size: once, few, many, or a class if the clone is expanded.

>TRBJ2-3|TRBV30|NA|NA
TGTGCCTGGAGTGCAAAGCGACTTAGCACAGATACGCAGTATTTT
CAWSAKRLSTDTQYF
>TRBJ2-5|TRBV20-1|NA|NA
TGCAGTGCCCAGGGACCGAACCAAGAGACCCAGTACTTC
CSAQGPNQETQYF
>TRBJ2-7|TRBV30|NA|NA
TGTGCCTGGAGTCCCCAGAAGGCAGGGACCACCTACAAGCAGTACTTC
CAWSPQKAGTTYKQYF
>TRBJ2-1|TRBV2|NA|many
TGTGCCAGCAGTGAATCGGACGTAAGACCCTACAATGAGCAGTTCTTC
CASSESDVRPYNEQFF
>TRBJ2-5|TRBV12-3/TRBV12-4|NA|many
TGTGCCAGCACCGACGGTCTCCCTCGGGGGGAGACCCAGTACTTC
CASTDGLPRGETQYF
>TRBJ2-2|TRBV27|TRBD2|NA
TGTGCCAGCGCCTTAGCGGGAGGGAGTTATACCGGGGAGCTGTTTTTT
CASALAGGSYTGELFF
>TRBJ1-1|TRBV20-1|NA|many
TGCAGTGCTAGGGGACCGACGGGGAACACTGAAGCTTTCTTT
CSARGPTGNTEAFF
>TRBJ1-3|TRBV12-3/TRBV12-4|NA|few
TGTGCCAGCAGCCAAGGGGGAGCTGGAAACACCATATATTTT
CASSQGGAGNTIYF
>TRBJ2-7|TRBV9|TRBD1|many
TGTGCCAGCAGCGCCGGACAGGGGGTAAACTACGAGCAGTACTTC
CASSAGQGVNYEQYF
>TRBJ1-1|TRBV7-3|TRBD1|many
TGTGCCAGCAGCTTAGCAGGGGGCAATGAAGCTTTCTTT
CASSLAGGNEAFF
>TRBJ2-1|TRBV11-2|NA|many
TGTGCCAGCAGCTGGTCCTCCTACAATGAGCAGTTCTTC
CASSWSSYNEQFF
>TRBJ2-5|TRBV27|TRBD1|many
TGTGCCAGCAGTACCCTTGGACAGGGGGCTAGGATGTACCAAGAGACCCAGTACTTC
CASSTLGQGARMYQETQYF
>TRBJ2-2|TRBV29-1|NA|NA
TGCAGTGCCGGGACATACAACACCGGGGAGCTGTTTTTT
CSAGTYNTGELFF
>TRBJ2-3|TRBV6-1|TRBD2|few
TGTGCCAGCAGTGTGGGAGGGGCCCCTCTCCAGTATTTT
CASSVGGAPLQYF
>TRBJ2-3|TRBV27|NA|NA
TGTGCCAGCAGTTTAGCAGTGACGGGTACGCAGTATTTT
CASSLAVTGTQYF